What follows describes a single TCR beta chain. This sequence may be a read error, since a much larger clone differs from it by one base. This record belongs to a study of CD8+CD57+ T cells in acquired aplastic anemia. Study-level information: Sorted CD4+ and CD8+ cells yielded DNA averaging roughly 3.3 ug.

Genomic DNA templated the TCR beta VDJ and CDR3 profiling. TCRdb used MiXCR to reprocess the reads, holding one entry per CDR3 protein. The repertoire holds 250,000 to 300,000 distinct CDR3 sequences, with roughly 50% as singletons. Germline V CDR1 and CDR2: MNHEY, SVGAGI. The CDR3 covers 14 residues. This clonotype was sampled from a human donor with severe aplastic anemia or a healthy control (not recorded which). This sequence joins TRBV6-5 and TRBJ1-1; D not resolved. The sequencing input was sorted CD4+, CD8+, or CD8+CD57+ T cells (not recorded which) from PBMCs. CDR3: CASSYLQPNTGAFF. The CDR3 DNA follows: TGTGCCAGCAGTTACTTGCAGCCAAACACTGGAGCTTTCTTT.